Listed here are 24 T cell receptor beta chains from one sample, sequenced in a study of T cell repertoires in cytomegalovirus infection. MiXCR was run by TCRdb on the reads, yielding one entry per CDR3 protein. The sample holds approximately 730,000 distinct CDR3 sequences, about 27% seen once. Their antigen targets remain unknown. Sequences were derived from cultured CD8+ T cells from PBMCs, sampled from culture after CMV antigen stimulation. These receptors were obtained from a human donor in good health (CMV status not recorded). Some clones in this sample may be carry-over from other donors' samples.

This clonotype appeared many times. The rearrangement links TRBV7-2 to TRBJ1-2; 7 bases are a match to TRBD1. The V gene's germline CDR1 is SGHTA and CDR2 FQGNSA. Germline trimming cut 1 base from V and 3 bases from J; bases unmatched to any gene: 2. CDR3 length: 14 residues. The CDR3 region is CASSLGGQYYGYTF. CDR3 sequence (DNA): TGTGCCAGCAGCTTAGGGGGACAGTACTATGGCTACACCTTC.

This chain joins TRBV27 and TRBJ2-1; TRBD1 matches 7 bases. This CDR3 region has 14 residues. The germline V gene has CDR1 MNHEY and CDR2 SMNVEV (reference sequence). V shed 7 bases, J shed 4 bases, and the junction held 7 bases outside the gene matches. Here the CDR3 reads CASNQGDSYNEQFF. The CDR3 bases are TGTGCCAGCAACCAAGGGGACAGTTACAATGAGCAGTTCTTC.

This clonotype was picked up a small number of times. V usage is TRBV19 and J usage is TRBJ2-2, with 9 bases lining up with TRBD2. With 3 bases clipped from V and 3 bases from J, the junction kept 5 bases outside the gene matches. The CDR3 contains 16 residues. Looked up from germline, CDR1 is LNHDA and CDR2 is SQIVND (reference sequence). In DNA, the CDR3 is TGTGCCAGTAGTATTCGCGGGGGGGCACACACCGGGGAGCTGTTTTTT. Its protein is CASSIRGGAHTGELFF.

This chain links TRBV7-4 with TRBJ2-7; TRBD1 matches at 11 bases. The germline CDR1 and CDR2 sequences are SGHVT and SQSDAQ. V lost 5 bases and J lost 4; bases outside the gene matches: 7. CDR3 length equals 15 residues. CDR3 residues: CASSPWDRGEYEQYF. The CDR3 DNA reads TGTGCCAGCAGCCCCTGGGACAGGGGGGAATACGAGCAGTACTTC.

The chain carries TRBV27 and TRBJ1-4; possible D gene TRBD1, 6 bases. The CDR3 spans 14 residues. Germline V CDR1 and CDR2: MNHEY, SMNVEV (reference sequence). V shed 5 bases and J shed 5 bases, with 12 bases lying between them. The CDR3 DNA sequence: TGTGCCAGCAGTATCGGGGGCGCAAATGAAAAACTGTTTTTT. This translates into CASSIGGANEKLFF.

The chain combines TRBV6-6 with TRBJ1-5; 9 nucleotides agree with TRBD1. CDR1 is MNHNY and CDR2 is SVGAGI in the germline V gene (reference sequence). The trim removed 2 bases at V and 7 bases at J, leaving 3 bases unmatched. The CDR3 has 14 residues. CDR3 amino acids: CASSYGQGRQPQHF. As DNA, the CDR3 is TGTGCCAGCAGTTACGGACAGGGGCGGCAGCCCCAGCATTTT.

This clonotype was found a few times. The chain couples TRBV18 to TRBJ2-5; D might be TRBD2 (5 bases). The CDR3 spans 14 residues. The germline V gene has CDR1 KGHSH and CDR2 LQKENI. Trimming left V 4 bases short and J 5 bases short, with 14 bases between. CDR3 protein: CASSQNLERETQYF. The CDR3 coding sequence is TGTGCCAGCTCACAAAACCTCGAGCGGGAGACCCAGTACTTC.

This clonotype was counted ten times or more. The genes are TRBV7-6 and TRBJ1-5; maybe TRBD1 (6 bases). Looked up from germline, CDR1 is SGHVS and CDR2 is FNYEAQ. V lost 4 bases to trimming and J lost 7 bases, with 20 bases between them. The CDR3 has 16 residues. CDR3 loop: CASSSLPRQAHQPQHF. In nucleotides, the CDR3 is TGTGCCAGCAGCTCCCTCCCTAGACAGGCCCACCAGCCCCAGCATTTT.

As to this clonotype: Since a much larger clone is just one base distant, this may be a read error. This rearrangement joins TRBV7-4 to TRBJ2-3, with no clear D. The germline V gene encodes CDR1 SGHVT and CDR2 SQSDAQ. The CDR3 length is 12 residues. The CDR3 bases are TGTGTCAGCAGCATGACTGGCAATACGCAGTATTTT. Its protein product is CVSSMTGNTQYF.

DNA for the CDR3: TGTGCCAGCAGCTTATCCGGGGGGCCCTCCTACGAGCAGTACTTC. As protein: CASSLSGGPSYEQYF. This chain links TRBV7-3 with TRBJ2-7; perhaps TRBD2 as D (7 bases). This CDR3 has 15 amino acids. The ends were cut back, 2 bases at V and 0 bases at J, with 11 bases in the middle. CDR1 is SGHTA and CDR2 is FQGTGA in the germline V gene.

The V and J genes are TRBV6-2 or TRBV6-3 and TRBJ2-7; tentatively, D is TRBD1 (8 bases). Germline CDR1 MNHEY, CDR2 SVGEGT. This CDR3 has 15 residues. The V end lost 0 bases, the J end lost 5 bases, and 14 bases lay between the germline ends. In DNA form, the CDR3 reads TGTGCCAGCAGTTACTCGTGGGGGGGACAGGACGAGCAGTACTTC. Encoded protein: CASSYSWGGQDEQYF.

This clonotype was counted a few times. This sequence joins TRBV20-1 and TRBJ2-3; 9 positions match TRBD2. The CDR3 runs to 16 residues. Germline V gives CDR1 DFQATT, CDR2 SNEGSKA (reference sequence). The trim removed 0 bases at V and 5 bases at J, leaving 9 bases unmatched. Here the CDR3 reads CSARDTGGGAGDTQYF. The CDR3 region has the DNA TGCAGTGCTAGAGACACTGGCGGGGGGGCCGGAGATACGCAGTATTTT.

The chain links TRBV2 to TRBJ2-1; D may be TRBD1 or TRBD2 (5 bases each). This CDR3 has 13 amino acids. Germline-derived CDR1 and CDR2 are SNHLY and FYNNEI. The V end was cut by 6 bases, the J end by 7 bases, with 13 bases between. The CDR3 nucleotides read TGTGCCAGCAGGAGGGGTGCTCGAAATGAGCAGTTCTTC. This sequence encodes CASRRGARNEQFF.

V usage is TRBV6-8 and J usage is TRBJ1-1; D gene ambiguous. The CDR3 has 16 residues. V was cut by 6 bases and J by 3 bases, with 20 bases left in between. The germline V gene encodes CDR1 MNHGY and CDR2 SAAAGT. This chain's CDR3 is CASSYDMTGEHTEAFF. The CDR3 coding sequence is TGTGCCAGCAGCTACGACATGACTGGGGAACACACTGAAGCTTTCTTT.

This clonotype turned up a few times. The CDR3 DNA reads as TGCAGCGTTGTCCAGGATTCTAATGAAAAACTGTTTTTT. Translating gives CSVVQDSNEKLFF. The chain combines TRBV29-1 with TRBJ1-4; D ambiguous. The CDR3 is 13 amino acids. Germline assignment: CDR1 SQVTM and CDR2 ANQGSEA. With 4 bases removed from V and 3 bases from J, the gap between germline ends came to 9 bases.

The sample holds a few counts of this clonotype. V gene TRBV10-3 combines with J gene TRBJ2-7, with D perhaps matching TRBD1 or TRBD2 (5 bases each). Trimming took 2 bases from V and 3 from J, leaving 8 bases between them. This CDR3 is 13 amino acids long. CDR1 is ENHRY, CDR2 SYGVKD, per germline. This CDR3 reads CAISEGDLYEQYV. CDR3 bases: TGTGCCATCAGTGAGGGGGACCTCTACGAGCAGTACGTC.

This clonotype appeared a few times. The chain employs TRBV29-1 and TRBJ1-1, with D unclear. Germline values: CDR1 SQVTM, CDR2 ANQGSEA. Trimming removed 6 bases at V and 5 bases at J, with 19 bases between. CDR3 size: 14 residues. In nucleotides, the CDR3 is TGCAGCGTAGGACCTGCCCTGGGGAATACTGAAGCTTTCTTT. Amino acids: CSVGPALGNTEAFF.

This clonotype was observed many times. The J gene is TRBJ2-5, the V gene TRBV7-2, with D unresolved. V was trimmed by 4 bases and J by 3 bases, leaving 6 bases between them. The CDR3 runs 12 residues. Germline-derived CDR1 and CDR2 are SGHTA and FQGNSA. Here the CDR3 reads CASSYWEETQYF. The CDR3 DNA reads as TGTGCCAGCAGCTACTGGGAAGAGACCCAGTACTTC.

In its sample, this clonotype was seen many times. This chain connects TRBV6-2 or TRBV6-3 to TRBJ2-7; tentatively, D is TRBD1 (6 bases). Deletions cut 5 bases from V and 1 base from J, with 15 bases between. Germline V gene sequence: CDR1 MNHEY, CDR2 SVGEGT. The CDR3 consists of 15 residues. The CDR3 loop is CASSPLTGRSYEQYV. The CDR3 DNA follows: TGTGCCAGCAGTCCGCTGACAGGTAGATCCTACGAGCAGTACGTC.

This clonotype was seen at least ten times. The chain combines TRBV7-2 with TRBJ2-7; D is uncertain. Per the germline V gene, CDR1 is SGHTA and CDR2 is FQGNSA. V was shortened by 1 base and J by 3 bases, with 13 bases between the two germline ends. The CDR3 has 15 residues. This chain's CDR3 is CASSLEVGPHYEQYV. CDR3 bases: TGTGCCAGCAGCTTAGAGGTTGGGCCTCACTACGAGCAGTACGTC.

The V gene is TRBV12-3 or TRBV12-4, the J gene TRBJ2-3; TRBD2 matches 14 bases. There are 15 residues in the CDR3. The J segment lost 7 bases and the V segment lost 6 bases, leaving 6 bases of the junction unmatched. CDR3 DNA: TGTGCCAGCAGACTGACTAGCGGGGGGGCAAATACGCAGTATTTT. Amino acid sequence: CASRLTSGGANTQYF.

J is TRBJ1-1 and V is TRBV28, with a tentative D call TRBD1 (6 bases). Germline V lookup: CDR1 MDHEN, CDR2 SYDVKM. CDR3 length: 14 amino acids. V gave up 6 bases and J gave up 4 bases, with 15 bases separating them. In DNA, the CDR3 is TGTGCCAGCAGCCGGGACAAGGAAGTCACTGAAGCTTTCTTT. Translation: CASSRDKEVTEAFF.

This clonotype was counted only a few times. The CDR3 reads CASSQVGSSSYNEQFF. CDR3 in DNA: TGCGCCAGCAGCCAAGTGGGCAGTAGCTCCTACAATGAGCAGTTCTTC. The chain carries TRBV4-1 and TRBJ2-1, with D hard to call. The CDR3 covers 16 residues. Trimming cost V 1 base and J 0 bases, with 10 bases left between them. Germline loops: CDR1 MGHRA, CDR2 YSYEKL.

V usage is TRBV27 and J usage is TRBJ1-6; TRBD1 is a possible D gene (5 bases). Germline V gives CDR1 MNHEY, CDR2 SMNVEV (reference sequence). This CDR3 comprises 14 residues. Trimming cost V 7 bases and J 6 bases, with 13 bases left between them. The CDR3 DNA is TGTGCCAGCACCCTCGGGGCAGCTAATTCACCCCTCCACTTT. It translates to CASTLGAANSPLHF.